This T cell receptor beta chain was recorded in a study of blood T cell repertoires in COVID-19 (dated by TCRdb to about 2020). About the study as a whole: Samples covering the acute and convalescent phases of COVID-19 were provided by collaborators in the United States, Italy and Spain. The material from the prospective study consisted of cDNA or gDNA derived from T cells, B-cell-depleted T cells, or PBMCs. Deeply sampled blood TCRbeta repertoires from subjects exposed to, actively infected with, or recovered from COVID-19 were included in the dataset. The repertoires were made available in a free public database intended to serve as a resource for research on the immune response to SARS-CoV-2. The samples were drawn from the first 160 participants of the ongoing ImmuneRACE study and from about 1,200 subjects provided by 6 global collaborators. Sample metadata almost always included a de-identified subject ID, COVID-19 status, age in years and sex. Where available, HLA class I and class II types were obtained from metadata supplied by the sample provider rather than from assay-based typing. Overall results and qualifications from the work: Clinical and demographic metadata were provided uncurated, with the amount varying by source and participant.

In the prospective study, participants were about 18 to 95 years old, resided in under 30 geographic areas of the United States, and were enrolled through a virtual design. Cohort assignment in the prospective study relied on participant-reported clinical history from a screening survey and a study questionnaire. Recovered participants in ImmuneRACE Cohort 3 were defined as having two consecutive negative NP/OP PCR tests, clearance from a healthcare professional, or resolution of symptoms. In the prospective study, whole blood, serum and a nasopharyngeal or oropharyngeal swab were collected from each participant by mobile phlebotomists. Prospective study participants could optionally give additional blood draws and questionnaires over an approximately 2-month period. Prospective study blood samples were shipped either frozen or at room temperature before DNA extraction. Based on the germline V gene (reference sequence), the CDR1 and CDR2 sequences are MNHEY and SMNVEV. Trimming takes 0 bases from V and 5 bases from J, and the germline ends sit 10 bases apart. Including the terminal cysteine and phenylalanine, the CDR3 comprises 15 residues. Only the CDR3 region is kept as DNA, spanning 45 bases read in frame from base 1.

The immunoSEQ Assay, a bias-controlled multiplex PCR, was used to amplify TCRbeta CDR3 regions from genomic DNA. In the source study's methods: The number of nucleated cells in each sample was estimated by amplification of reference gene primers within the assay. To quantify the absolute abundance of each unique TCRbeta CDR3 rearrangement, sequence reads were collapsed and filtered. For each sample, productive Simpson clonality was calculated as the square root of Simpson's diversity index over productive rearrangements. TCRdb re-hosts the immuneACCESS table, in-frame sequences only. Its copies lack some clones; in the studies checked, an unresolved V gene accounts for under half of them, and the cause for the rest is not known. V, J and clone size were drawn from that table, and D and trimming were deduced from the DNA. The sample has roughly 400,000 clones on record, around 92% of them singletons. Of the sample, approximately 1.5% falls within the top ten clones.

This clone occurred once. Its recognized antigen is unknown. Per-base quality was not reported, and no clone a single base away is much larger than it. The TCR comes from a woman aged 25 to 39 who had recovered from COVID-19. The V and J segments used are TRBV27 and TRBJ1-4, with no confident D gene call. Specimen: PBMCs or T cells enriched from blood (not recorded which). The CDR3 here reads CASSLSIAKNEKLFF. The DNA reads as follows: TGTGCCAGCAGTTTATCGATAGCCAAGAATGAAAAACTGTTTTTT.